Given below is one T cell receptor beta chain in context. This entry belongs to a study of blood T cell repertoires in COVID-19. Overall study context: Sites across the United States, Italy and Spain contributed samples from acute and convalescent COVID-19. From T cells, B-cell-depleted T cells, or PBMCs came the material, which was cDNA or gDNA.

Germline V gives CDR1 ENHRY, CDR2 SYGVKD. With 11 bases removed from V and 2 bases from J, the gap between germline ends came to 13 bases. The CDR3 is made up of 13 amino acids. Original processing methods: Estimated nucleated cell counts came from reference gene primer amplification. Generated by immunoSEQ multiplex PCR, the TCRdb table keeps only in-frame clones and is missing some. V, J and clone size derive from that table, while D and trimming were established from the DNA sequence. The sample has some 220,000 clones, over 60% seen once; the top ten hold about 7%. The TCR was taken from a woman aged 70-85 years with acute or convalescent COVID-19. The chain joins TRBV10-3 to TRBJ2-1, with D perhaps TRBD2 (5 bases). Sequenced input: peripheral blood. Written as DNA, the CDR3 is TGTGCCGTCCGTTCCGGGACCTACAATGAGCAGTTCTTC. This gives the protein CAVRSGTYNEQFF.